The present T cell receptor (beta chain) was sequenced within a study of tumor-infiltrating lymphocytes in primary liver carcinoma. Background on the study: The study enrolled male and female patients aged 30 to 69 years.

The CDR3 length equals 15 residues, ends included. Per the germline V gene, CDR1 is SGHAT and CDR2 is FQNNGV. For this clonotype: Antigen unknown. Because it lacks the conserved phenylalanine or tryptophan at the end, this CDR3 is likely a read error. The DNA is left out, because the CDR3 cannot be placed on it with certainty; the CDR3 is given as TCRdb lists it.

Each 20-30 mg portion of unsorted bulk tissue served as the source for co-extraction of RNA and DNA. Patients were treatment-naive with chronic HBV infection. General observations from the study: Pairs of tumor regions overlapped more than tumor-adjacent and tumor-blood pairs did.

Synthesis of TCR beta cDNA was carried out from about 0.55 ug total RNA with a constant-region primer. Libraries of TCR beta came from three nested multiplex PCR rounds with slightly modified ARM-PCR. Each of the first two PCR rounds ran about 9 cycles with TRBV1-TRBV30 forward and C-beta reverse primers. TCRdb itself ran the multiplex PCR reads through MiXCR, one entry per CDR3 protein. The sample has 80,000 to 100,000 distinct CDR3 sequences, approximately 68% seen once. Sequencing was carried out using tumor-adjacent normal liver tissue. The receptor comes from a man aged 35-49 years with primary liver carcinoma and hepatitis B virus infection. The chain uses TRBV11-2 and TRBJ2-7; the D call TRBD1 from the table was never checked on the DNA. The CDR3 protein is CASSSTGGRRYERYL.